The TCR beta chain under discussion was sequenced for a study of T cell repertoires in cytomegalovirus infection. The CDR3 covers 13 residues. Looked up from germline, CDR1 is SGHTA and CDR2 is FQGNSA. V lost 1 base and J 10 bases, leaving 11 bases between the germline ends. This clonotype was recorded at least ten times. TCRdb redid the calling of the reads with MiXCR, one entry per CDR3 protein. Among around 320,000 distinct CDR3 sequences listed, roughly 9.5% were seen once. The specimen was PBMCs. The rearrangement links TRBV7-2 to TRBJ2-1; D ambiguous. This TCR was sampled from a human donor in good health (CMV status not recorded). Some clones in this sample may be carry-over from other donors' samples. The CDR3 loop reads CASSLDPHGEQFF. CDR3 in DNA: TGTGCCAGCAGCTTAGATCCACACGGAGAGCAGTTCTTC.